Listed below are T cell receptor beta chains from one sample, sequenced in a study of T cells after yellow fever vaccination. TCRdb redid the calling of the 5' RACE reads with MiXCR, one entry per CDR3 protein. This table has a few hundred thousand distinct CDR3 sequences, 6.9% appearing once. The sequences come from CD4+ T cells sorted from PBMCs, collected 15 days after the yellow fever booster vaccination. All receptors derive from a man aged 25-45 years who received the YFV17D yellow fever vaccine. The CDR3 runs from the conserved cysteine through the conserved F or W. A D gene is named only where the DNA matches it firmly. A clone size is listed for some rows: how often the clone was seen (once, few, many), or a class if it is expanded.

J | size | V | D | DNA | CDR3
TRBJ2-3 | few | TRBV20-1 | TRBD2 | TGCAGTGCTAGTCCAAGCCAGGGACTAGCGGGTAGCACAGATACGCAGTATTTT | CSASPSQGLAGSTDTQYF
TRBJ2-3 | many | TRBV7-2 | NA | TGTGCCAGCAGCAAGGGGGCAGATACGCAGTATTTT | CASSKGADTQYF
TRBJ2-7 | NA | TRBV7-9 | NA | TGTGCCAGCAGCCTGAATAGAGTCGAGCTGTACTTC | CASSLNRVELYF
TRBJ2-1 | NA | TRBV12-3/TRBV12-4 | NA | TGTGCCAGCAGTTTAGGGGTAAGGACCAAAGAGCAGTTCTTC | CASSLGVRTKEQFF
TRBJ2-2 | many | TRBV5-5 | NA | TGTGCCAGCGGCTTTACTCCGTGGGAGCTGTTTTTT | CASGFTPWELFF
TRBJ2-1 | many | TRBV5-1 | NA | TGCGCCAGCAGCTCCTTCGGGACCCGGAGCAATGAGCAGTTCTTC | CASSSFGTRSNEQFF
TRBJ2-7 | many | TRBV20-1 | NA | TGCAGTGCTGCCTCACTGGGACAGCAGTACTTC | CSAASLGQQYF
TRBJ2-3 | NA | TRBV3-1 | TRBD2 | TGTGCCAGCACTAGCGGGACAATAACAGATACGCAGTATTTT | CASTSGTITDTQYF
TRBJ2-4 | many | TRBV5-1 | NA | TGCGCCAGCAGCTTGGCCGAGGGCATTCAGTACTTC | CASSLAEGIQYF
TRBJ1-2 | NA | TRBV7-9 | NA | TGTGCCAGCAGCGCCCTCGGCGGGAACTATGGCTACACCTTC | CASSALGGNYGYTF
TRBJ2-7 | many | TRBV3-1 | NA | TGTGCCAGCAGCCATACCCACGAGCAGTACTTC | CASSHTHEQYF
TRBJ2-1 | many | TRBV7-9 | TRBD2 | TGTGCCAGCAGATTATCAACTAGCGGGAGGGGCAATGAGCAGTTCTTC | CASRLSTSGRGNEQFF
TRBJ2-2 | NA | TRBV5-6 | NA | TGTGCCAGCAGCACGACTACCTTGGGGACCGGGGAGCTGTTTTTT | CASSTTTLGTGELFF
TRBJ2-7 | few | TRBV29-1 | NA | TGCAGCGTCCGACACAGTTCTTCCGGCGAGCAGTACTTC | CSVRHSSSGEQYF
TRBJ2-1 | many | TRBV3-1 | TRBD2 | TGTGCCAGCAGCCATTTTGCGGGAGGTCGGGATGAGCAGTTCTTC | CASSHFAGGRDEQFF
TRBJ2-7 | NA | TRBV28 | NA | TGTGCCAGCAGTCCACTAGTCTCCGAGCAGTACTTC | CASSPLVSEQYF
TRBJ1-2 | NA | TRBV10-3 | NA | TGTGCCATCAGTGATGATCGCTATGGCTACACCTTC | CAISDDRYGYTF
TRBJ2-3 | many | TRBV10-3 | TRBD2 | TGTGCCATCAGTGTACGAAGCGGGAGTATAACAGATACGCAGTATTTT | CAISVRSGSITDTQYF
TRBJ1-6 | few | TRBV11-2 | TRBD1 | TGTGCCAGCAGCTTAGTACCGGGACAGGCGGATTCACCCCTCCACTTT | CASSLVPGQADSPLHF
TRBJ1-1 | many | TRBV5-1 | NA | TGCGCCAGCAGAGGGGAAACTGAAGCTTTCTTT | CASRGETEAFF
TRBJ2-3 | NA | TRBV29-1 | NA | TGCAGCGTTGAATTCCCCCCCGACACAGATACGCAGTATTTT | CSVEFPPDTDTQYF
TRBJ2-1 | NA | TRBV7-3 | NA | TGTGCCAGCAGCTTATTCCCGGGATCCTACAATGAGCAGTTCTTC | CASSLFPGSYNEQFF
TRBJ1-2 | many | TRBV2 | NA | TGTGCCAGCAGTGGGGGGGGCGATGGCTACACCTTC | CASSGGGDGYTF
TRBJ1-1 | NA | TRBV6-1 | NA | TGTGCCAGCTCACTAAGTTTAGGGAACACTGAAGCTTTCTTT | CASSLSLGNTEAFF
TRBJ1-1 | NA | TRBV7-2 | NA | TGTGCCAGCAGCTTAGCGCTCTTGAACACTGAAGCTTTCTTT | CASSLALLNTEAFF
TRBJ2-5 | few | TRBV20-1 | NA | TGCAGTGCTAGAGGTAACAGAAACCAAGAGACCCAGTACTTC | CSARGNRNQETQYF
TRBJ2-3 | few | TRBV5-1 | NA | TGCGCCAGCAGCCAGAGGGGGGACACAGATACGCAGTATTTT | CASSQRGDTDTQYF
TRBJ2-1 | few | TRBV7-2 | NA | TGTGCCAGCAGCTTAAAGTGGGAGCAGTTCTTC | CASSLKWEQFF
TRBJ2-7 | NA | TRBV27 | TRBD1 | TGTGCCAGCAGTACCGCGGGACAGGGTGCCTACGAGCAGTACTTC | CASSTAGQGAYEQYF
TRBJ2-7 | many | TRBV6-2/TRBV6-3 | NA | TGTGCCAGCAGTGATTCTTTTGGGTTGATCTACGAGCAGTACTTC | CASSDSFGLIYEQYF
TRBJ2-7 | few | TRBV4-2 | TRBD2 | TGTGCCAGCAGCCCACAATCCGGGGCGGGAGTCTCCGAGCAGTACTTC | CASSPQSGAGVSEQYF
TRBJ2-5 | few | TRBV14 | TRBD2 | TGTGCCAGCAGCCAAGAACTAGCGGGACAACGCCGCCGAGAGACCCAGTACTTC | CASSQELAGQRRRETQYF
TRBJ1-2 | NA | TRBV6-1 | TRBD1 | TGTGCCAGCAGGACAGGGTTTCGGGGCGGCTACACCTTC | CASRTGFRGGYTF
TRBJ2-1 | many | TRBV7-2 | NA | TGTGCCAGCAGCTTAGAAAAGCTAGCGACCTACAATGAGCAGTTCTTC | CASSLEKLATYNEQFF
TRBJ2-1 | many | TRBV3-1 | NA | TGTGCCAGCAGCCAAGGCCTTACTAGCCCGAGCTCCTACAATGAGCAGTTCTTC | CASSQGLTSPSSYNEQFF
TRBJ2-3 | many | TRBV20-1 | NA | TGCAGTGCTCCTCGACACGCGATTGGAGATACGCAGTATTTT | CSAPRHAIGDTQYF
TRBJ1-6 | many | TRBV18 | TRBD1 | TGTGCCAGCTCAACCGGGACAGCGAATTCACCCCTCCACTTT | CASSTGTANSPLHF
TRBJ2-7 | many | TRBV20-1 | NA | TGCAGTGTTCCAAGTTGGTACGAGCAGTACTTC | CSVPSWYEQYF
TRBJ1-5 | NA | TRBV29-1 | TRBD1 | TGCAGCGTTGAAGATCAGGGGACAGGGACTTATTTT | CSVEDQGTGTYF
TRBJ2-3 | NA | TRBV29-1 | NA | TGCAGCGTTGGAGGGGGGATGACAGATACGCAGTATTTT | CSVGGGMTDTQYF
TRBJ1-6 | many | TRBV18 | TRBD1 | TGTGCCAGCTCCGACGACAGGGGGCATTCACCCCTCCACTTT | CASSDDRGHSPLHF
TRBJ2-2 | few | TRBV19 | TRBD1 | TGTGCCAGGAGTGGGACAGACCACACCGGGGAGCTGTTTTTT | CARSGTDHTGELFF
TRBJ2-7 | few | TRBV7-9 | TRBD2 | TGTGCCAGCAGCTCGCTAGCGGACTACGAGCAGTACTTC | CASSSLADYEQYF
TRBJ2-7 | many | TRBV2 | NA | TGTGCCAGGGAAGGGGAAAAGGGGGCCTACGAGCAGTACTTC | CAREGEKGAYEQYF
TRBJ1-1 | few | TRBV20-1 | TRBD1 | TGCAGTGCTTCTCCGGGACAGGTCCACACTGAAGCTTTCTTT | CSASPGQVHTEAFF
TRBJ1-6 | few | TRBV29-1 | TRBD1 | TGCAGCGTTGCCGACAGGGATAATTCACCCCTCCACTTT | CSVADRDNSPLHF
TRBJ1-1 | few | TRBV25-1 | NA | TGTGCCAGCAGTGGTCTAGAAGCTTTCTTT | CASSGLEAFF
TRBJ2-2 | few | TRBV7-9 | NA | TGTGCCAGCAGCTTATCGCCTTCCGACACCGGGGAGCTGTTTTTT | CASSLSPSDTGELFF
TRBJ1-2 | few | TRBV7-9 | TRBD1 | TGTGCCAGCAGCTCCTCCGACAGGGTGGTCTATGGCTACACCTTC | CASSSSDRVVYGYTF
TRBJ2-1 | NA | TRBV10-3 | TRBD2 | TGTGCCATCAGTACTAGCGGGAGTAGGCATGAGCAGTTCTTC | CAISTSGSRHEQFF
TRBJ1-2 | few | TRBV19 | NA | TGTGCCAGTTTTTTTAACTATGGCTACACCTTC | CASFFNYGYTF
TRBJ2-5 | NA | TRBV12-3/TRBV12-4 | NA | TGTGCCAGCAGTGGCGGGCTGGGCCAAGAGACCCAGTACTTC | CASSGGLGQETQYF
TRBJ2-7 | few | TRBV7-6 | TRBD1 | TGTGCCAGCAGCGCCTGGACAGGGCACGAGCAGTACTTC | CASSAWTGHEQYF
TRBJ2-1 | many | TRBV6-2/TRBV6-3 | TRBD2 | TGTGCCAGCAGTTTCGGGACTAGCATCGAGCTGCAGTTCTTC | CASSFGTSIELQFF
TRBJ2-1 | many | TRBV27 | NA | TGTGCCAGCGCCCCGTTACAGAGAAACAATGAGCAGTTCTTC | CASAPLQRNNEQFF
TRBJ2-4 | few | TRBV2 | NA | TGTGCCAGCAGGGAAAACATTCAGTACTTC | CASRENIQYF